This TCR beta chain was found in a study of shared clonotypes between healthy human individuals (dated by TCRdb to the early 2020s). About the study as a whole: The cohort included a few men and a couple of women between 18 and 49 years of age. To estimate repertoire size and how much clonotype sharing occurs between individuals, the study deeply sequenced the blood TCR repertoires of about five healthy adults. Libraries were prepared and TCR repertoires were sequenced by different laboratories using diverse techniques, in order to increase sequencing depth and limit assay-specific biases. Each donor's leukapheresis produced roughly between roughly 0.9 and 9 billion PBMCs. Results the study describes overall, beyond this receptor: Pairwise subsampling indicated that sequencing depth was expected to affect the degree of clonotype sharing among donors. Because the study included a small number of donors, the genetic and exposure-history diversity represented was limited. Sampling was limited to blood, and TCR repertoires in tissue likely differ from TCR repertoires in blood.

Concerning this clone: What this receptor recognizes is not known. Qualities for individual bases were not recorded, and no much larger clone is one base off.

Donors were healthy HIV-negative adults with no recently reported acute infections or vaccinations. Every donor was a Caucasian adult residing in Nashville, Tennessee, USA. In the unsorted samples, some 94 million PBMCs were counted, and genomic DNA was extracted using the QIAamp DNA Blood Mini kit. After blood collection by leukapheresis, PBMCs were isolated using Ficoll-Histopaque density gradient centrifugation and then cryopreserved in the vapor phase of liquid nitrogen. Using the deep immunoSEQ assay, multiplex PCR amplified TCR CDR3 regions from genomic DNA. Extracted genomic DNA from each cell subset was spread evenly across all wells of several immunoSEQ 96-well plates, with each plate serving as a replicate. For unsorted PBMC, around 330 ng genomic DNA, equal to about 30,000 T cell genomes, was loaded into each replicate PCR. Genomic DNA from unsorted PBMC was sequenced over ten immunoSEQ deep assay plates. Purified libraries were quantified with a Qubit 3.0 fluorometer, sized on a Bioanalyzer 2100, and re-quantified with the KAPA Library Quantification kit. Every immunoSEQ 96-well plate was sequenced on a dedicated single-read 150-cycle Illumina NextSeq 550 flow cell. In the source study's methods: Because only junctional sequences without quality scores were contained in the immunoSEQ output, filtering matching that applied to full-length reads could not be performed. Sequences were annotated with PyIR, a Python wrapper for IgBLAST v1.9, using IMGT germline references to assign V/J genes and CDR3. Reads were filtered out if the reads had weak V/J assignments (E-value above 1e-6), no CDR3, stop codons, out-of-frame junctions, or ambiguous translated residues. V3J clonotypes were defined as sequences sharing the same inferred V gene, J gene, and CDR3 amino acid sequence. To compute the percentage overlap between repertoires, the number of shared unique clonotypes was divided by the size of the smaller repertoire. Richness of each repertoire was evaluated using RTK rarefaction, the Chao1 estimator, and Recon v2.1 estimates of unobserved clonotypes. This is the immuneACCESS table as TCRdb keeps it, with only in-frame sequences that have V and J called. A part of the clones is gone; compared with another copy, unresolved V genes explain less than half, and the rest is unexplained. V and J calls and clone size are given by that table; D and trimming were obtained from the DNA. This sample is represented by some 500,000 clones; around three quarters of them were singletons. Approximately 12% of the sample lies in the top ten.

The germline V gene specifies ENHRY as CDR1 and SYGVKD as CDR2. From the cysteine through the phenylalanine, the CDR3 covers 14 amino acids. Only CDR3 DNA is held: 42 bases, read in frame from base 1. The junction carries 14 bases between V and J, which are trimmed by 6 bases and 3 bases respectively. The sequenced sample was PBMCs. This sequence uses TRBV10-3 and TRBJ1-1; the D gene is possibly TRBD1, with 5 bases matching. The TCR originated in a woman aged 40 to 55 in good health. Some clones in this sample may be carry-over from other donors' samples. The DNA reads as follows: TGTGCCATCAGGCCCCAGGGATCCCACACTGAAGCTTTCTTT. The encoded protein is CAIRPQGSHTEAFF.